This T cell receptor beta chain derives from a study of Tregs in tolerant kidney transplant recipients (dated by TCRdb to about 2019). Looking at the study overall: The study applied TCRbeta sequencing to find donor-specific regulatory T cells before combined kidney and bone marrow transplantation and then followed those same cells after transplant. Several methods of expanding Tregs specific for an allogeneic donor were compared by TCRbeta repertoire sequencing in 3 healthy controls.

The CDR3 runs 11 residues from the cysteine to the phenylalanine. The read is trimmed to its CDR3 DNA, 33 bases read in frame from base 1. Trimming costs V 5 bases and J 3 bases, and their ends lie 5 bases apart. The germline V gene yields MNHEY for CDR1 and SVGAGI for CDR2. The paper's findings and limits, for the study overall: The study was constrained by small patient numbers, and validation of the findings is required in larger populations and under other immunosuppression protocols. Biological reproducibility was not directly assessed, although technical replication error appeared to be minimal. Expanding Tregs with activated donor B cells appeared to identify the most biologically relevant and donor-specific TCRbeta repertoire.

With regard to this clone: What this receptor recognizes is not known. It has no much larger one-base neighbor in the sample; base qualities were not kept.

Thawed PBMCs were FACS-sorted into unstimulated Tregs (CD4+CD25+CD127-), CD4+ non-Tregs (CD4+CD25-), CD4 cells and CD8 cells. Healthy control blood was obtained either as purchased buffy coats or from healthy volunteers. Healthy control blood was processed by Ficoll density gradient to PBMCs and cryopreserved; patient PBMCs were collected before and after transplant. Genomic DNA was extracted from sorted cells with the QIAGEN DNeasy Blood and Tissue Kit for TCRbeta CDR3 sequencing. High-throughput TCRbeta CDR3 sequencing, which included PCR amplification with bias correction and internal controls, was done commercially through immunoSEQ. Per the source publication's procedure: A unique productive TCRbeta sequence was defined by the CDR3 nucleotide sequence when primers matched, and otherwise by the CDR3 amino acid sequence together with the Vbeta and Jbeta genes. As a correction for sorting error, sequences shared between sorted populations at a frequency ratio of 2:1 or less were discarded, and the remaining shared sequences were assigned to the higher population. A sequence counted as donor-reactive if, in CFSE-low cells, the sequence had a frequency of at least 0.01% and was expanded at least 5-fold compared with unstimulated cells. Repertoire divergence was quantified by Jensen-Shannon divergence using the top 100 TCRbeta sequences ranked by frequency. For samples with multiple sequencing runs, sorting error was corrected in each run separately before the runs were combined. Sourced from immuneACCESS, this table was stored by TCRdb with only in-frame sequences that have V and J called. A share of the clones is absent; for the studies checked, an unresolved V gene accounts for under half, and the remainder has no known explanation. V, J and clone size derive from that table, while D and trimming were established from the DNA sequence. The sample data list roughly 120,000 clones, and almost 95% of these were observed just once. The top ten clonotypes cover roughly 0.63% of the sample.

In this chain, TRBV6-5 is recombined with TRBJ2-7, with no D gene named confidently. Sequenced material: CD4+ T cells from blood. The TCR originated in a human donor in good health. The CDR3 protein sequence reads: CASSPYYEQYF. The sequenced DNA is TGTGCCAGCAGTCCATACTACGAGCAGTACTTC.